The T cell receptor (beta chain) under discussion was sequenced for a study of shared clonotypes between healthy human individuals. It was CD45RO-negative cells, positively selected for CCR7, that made up naive CD8 cells, with terminally differentiated effector memory CD45RA+ cells excluded. Donors, healthy HIV-negative adults, lacked recent acute infections or vaccinations. The method was immunoSEQ multiplex PCR; TCRdb's version includes in-frame clones alone and lacks a portion of them. The table lists approximately 1.9 million clones, just under 95% of them singletons. The CDR3 runs 14 residues. Trimming took 5 bases from V and 7 from J; bases not matched to a gene: 10. Per the germline V gene, CDR1 is MNHEY and CDR2 is SMNVEV (reference sequence).

Material for sequencing was naive CD8+ T cells from PBMCs. The TCR comes from a man between 18 and 35 years old in good health. Some clones in this sample may be carry-over from other donors' samples. The chain is built from TRBV27 and TRBJ2-7; 8 bases match TRBD1. CDR3 loop: CASSPWTGWSEQYF. The CDR3 DNA reads as TGTGCCAGCAGTCCCTGGACAGGGTGGAGTGAGCAGTACTTC.